This T cell receptor beta chain was obtained from a study of CD4 T cells in relation to SARS-CoV-2 and coronaviruses. Study-level information: No peptide or an HIV-1 Nef peptide pool served as negative control. The restricting HLA molecule for shared crossreactive spike epitopes was mapped.

The protocol was immunoSEQ multiplex PCR, while the TCRdb copy is restricted to in-frame clones and leaves out a portion. The table records 25,000 to 30,000 clones, around 73% of them present only once. Unexposed donor CD4+ T cells date from about 2010-2018, before the COVID-19 pandemic. The cells were cultured for less than twelve days before CD4+ T cells were isolated. On days 3 and 7, cultures got half fresh IL-2 medium. This clone was counted between two and nine times. Its matching antigen is unknown. Sequences were obtained from CD4+ T cells from PBMCs, cultured in vitro. The receptor was derived from a human donor in good health.

DNA of the CDR3: TGTGCCAGCAGCTTCAGGGTCGATGGCTACACCTTC. Translating gives CASSFRVDGYTF. The V and J genes are TRBV7-2 and TRBJ1-2; a weak D match, TRBD1 (5 bases). Germline-derived CDR1 and CDR2 are SGHTA and FQGNSA. This CDR3 contains 12 residues. The germline V and J ends were trimmed by 3 bases and 6 bases, with 8 bases remaining between them.